This T cell receptor beta chain was recorded in a study of Ad26.COV2.S vaccination and SARS-CoV-2 variants. Study results and caveats: Non-spike TCR breadth was similar in vaccine and placebo recipients. An underestimation of total T cell responses may have resulted from the TCR breadth and depth analyses. Placebo recipients had lower spike-specific TCR breadth than vaccine recipients.

V lost 2 bases, J lost 4 bases, and 4 bases stayed unmatched. The germline gives CDR1 SGHRS, CDR2 YFSETQ. The CDR3 covers 15 residues. This clone showed up just once. Its specificity is unknown. The identical CDR3 is also encoded by other nucleotide sequences in the sample. The treatment here: some 20 received Ad26.COV2.S at low or high dose, single or two shots; five or six received placebo; per-sample allocation not given. Collection of samples fell on day 63 after the first vaccine or placebo injection. Clones were read by immunoSEQ multiplex PCR, and TCRdb kept only the in-frame ones, dropping some. In the table there are around 320,000 clones, about 82% of which are singletons.

Here the sequenced sample was peripheral blood, taken in a trial of Ad26.COV2.S vaccine versus placebo. The chain uses TRBV5-1 and TRBJ2-2, with 8 bases that match TRBD1. The receptor was derived from a person aged 18 to 59 who received the Ad26.COV2.S COVID-19 vaccine or a placebo. CDR3 protein: CASSFGQGGTGELFF. The DNA for the CDR3 is TGCGCCAGCAGCTTCGGACAGGGAGGCACCGGGGAGCTGTTTTTT.